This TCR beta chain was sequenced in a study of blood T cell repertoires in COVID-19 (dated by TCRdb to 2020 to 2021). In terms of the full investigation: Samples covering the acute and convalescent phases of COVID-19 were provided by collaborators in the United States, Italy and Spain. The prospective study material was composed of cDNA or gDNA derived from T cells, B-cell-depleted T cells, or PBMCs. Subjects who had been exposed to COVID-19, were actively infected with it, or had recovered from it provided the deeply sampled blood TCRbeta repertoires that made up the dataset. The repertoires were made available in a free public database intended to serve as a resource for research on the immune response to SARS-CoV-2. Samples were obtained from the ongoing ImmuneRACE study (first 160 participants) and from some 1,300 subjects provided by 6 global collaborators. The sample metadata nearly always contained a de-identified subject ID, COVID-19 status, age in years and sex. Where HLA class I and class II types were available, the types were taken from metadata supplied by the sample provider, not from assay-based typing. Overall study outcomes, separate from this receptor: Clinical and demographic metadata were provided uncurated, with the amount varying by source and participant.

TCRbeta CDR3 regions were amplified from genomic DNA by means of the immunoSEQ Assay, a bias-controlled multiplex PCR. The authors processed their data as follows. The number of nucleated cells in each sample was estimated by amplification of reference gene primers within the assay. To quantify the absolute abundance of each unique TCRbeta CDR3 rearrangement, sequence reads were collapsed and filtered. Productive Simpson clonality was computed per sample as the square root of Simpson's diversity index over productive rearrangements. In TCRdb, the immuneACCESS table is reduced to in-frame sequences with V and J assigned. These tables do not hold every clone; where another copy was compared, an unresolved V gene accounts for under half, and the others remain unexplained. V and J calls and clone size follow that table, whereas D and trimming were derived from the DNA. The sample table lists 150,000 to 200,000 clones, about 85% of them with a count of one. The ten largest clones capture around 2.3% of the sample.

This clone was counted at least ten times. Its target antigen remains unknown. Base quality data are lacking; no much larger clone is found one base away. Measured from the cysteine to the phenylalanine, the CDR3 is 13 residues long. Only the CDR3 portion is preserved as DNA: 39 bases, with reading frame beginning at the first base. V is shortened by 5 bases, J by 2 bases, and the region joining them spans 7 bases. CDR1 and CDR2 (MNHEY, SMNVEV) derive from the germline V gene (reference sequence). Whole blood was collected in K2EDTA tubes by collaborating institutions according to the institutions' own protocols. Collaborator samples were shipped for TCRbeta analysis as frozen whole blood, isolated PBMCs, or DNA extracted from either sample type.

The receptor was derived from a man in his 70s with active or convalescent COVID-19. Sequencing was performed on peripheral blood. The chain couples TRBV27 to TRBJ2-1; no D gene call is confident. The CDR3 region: CASSMEPYNEQFF. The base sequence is TGTGCCAGCAGTATGGAGCCCTACAATGAGCAGTTCTTC.